Detailed here is one T cell receptor (beta chain). The sample originates from a study of blood T cells in healthy people across ages. This CDR3 spans 22 amino acids. Per germline, CDR1 SSHAT and CDR2 FNYEAQ (reference sequence). Combining a sample-barcoded 5' primer with a J-beta primer mix, a second PCR ran for about 6 to 11 cycles. MiXCR was run by TCRdb on the 5' RACE reads, yielding one entry per CDR3 protein. The data contain hundreds of thousands of distinct CDR3 sequences, about 54% of them singletons. The V call is TRBV7-7, the J call TRBJ2-1, with TRBD2 identical over 13 bases. The end of the DNA fits TRBJ2-7 better, so the J call may be wrong. Sequenced input: blood. The receptor comes from a man in his fifties or sixties in good health. CDR3 loop: CASSGHPGTSGALRPIYNEQYF. Written as DNA, the CDR3 is TGTGCCAGCAGCGGCCACCCTGGGACTAGCGGGGCCCTAAGGCCCATCTACAATGAGCAGTACTTC.